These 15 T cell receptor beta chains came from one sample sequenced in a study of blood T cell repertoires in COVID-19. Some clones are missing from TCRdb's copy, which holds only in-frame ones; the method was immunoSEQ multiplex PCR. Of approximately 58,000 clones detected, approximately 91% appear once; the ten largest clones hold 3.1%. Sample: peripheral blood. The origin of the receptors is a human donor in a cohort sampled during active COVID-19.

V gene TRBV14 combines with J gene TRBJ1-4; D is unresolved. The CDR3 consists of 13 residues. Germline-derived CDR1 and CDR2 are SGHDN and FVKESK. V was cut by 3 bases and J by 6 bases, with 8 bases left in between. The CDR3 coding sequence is TGTGCCAGCAGCCATCCGGGGTATGAAAAACTGTTTTTT. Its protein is CASSHPGYEKLFF.

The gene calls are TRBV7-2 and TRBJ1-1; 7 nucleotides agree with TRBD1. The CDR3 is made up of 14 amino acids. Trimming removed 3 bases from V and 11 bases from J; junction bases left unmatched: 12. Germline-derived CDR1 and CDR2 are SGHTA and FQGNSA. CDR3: CASSFRQGKVEAFF. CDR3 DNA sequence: TGTGCCAGCAGCTTTAGACAGGGTAAGGTCGAGGCTTTCTTT.

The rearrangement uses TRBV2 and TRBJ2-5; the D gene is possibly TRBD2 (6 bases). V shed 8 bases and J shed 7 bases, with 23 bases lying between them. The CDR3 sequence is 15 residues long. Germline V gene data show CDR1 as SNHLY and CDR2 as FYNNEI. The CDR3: CASGGTGTEGGTQYF. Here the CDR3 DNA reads TGTGCCAGCGGGGGGACCGGGACCGAGGGTGGGACCCAGTACTTC.

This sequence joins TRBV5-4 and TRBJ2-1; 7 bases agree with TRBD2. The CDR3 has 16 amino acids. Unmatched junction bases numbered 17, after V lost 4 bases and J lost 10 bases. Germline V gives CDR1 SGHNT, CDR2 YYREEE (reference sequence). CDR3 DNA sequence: TGTGCCAGCAGCCCCAGGGCAGGGTTCGCGGGAGAGGAGCAGTTCTTC. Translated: CASSPRAGFAGEEQFF.

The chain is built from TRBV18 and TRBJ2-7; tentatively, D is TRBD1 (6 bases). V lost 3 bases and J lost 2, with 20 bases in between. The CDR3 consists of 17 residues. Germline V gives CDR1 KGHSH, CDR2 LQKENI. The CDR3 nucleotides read TGTGCCAGCTCACCGACGGGACAATTGGACTTTACCTACGAGCAGTACTTC. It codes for CASSPTGQLDFTYEQYF.

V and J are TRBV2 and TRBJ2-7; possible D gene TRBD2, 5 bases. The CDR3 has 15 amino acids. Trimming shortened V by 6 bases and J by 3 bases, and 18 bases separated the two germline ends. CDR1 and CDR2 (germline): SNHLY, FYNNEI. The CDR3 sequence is CASRRSGNVNYEQYF. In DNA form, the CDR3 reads TGTGCCAGCAGACGATCCGGGAACGTAAACTACGAGCAGTACTTC.

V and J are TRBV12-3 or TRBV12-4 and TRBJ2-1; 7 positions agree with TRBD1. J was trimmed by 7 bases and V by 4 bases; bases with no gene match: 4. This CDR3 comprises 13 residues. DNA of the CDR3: TGTGCCAGCAGTTCCGACAGGGCTAATGAGCAGTTCTTC. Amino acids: CASSSDRANEQFF.

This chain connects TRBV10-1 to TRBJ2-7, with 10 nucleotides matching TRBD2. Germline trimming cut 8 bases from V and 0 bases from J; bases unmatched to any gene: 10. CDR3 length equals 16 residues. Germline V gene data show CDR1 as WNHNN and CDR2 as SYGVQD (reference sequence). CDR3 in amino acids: CASPRTSGPSSYEQYV. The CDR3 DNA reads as TGCGCCAGCCCAAGGACTAGCGGACCTAGCTCCTACGAGCAGTACGTC.

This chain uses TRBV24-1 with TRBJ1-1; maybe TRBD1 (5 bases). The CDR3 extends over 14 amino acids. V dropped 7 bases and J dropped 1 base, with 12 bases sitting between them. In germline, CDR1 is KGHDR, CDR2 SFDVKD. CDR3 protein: CATRGEDPNTEAFF. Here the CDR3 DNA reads TGTGCCACCAGAGGGGAGGACCCGAACACTGAAGCTTTCTTT.

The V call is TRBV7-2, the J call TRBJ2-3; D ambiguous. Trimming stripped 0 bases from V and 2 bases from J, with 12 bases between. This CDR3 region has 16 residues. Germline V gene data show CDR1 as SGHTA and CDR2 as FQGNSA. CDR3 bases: TGTGCCAGCAGCTTAGCGGCAGGCCCTTCCACAGATACGCAGTATTTT. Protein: CASSLAAGPSTDTQYF.

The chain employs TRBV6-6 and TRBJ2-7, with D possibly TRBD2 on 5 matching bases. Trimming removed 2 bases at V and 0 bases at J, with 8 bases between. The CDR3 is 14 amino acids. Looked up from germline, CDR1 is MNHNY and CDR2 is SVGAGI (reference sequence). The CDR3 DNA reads TGTGCCAGCAGTTACGGACTCAGCTCCTACGAGCAGTACGTC. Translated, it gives CASSYGLSSYEQYV.

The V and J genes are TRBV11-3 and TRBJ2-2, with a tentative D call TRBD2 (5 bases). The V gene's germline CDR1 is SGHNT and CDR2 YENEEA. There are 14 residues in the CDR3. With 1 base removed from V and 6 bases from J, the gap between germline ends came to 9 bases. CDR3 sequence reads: CASSLVGAAGELFF. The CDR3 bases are TGTGCCAGCAGCTTAGTTGGAGCGGCCGGGGAGCTGTTTTTT. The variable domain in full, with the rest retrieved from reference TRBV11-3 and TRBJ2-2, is EAGVVQSPRYKIIEKKQPVAFWCNPISGHNTLYWYLQNLGQGPELLIRYENEEAVDDSQLPKDRFSAERLKGVDSTLKIQPAELGDSAVYLCASSLVGAAGELFFGEGSRLTVL.

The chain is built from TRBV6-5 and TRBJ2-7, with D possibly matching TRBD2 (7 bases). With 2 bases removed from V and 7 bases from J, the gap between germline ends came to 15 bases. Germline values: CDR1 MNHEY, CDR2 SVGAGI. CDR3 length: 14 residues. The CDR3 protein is CASSYREGDWEQYF. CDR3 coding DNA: TGTGCCAGCAGTTACAGGGAGGGGGATTGGGAGCAGTACTTC.

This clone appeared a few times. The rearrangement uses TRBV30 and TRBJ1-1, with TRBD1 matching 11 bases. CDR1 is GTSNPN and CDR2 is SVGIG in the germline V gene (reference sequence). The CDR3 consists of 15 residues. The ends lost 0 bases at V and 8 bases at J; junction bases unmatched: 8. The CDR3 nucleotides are TGTGCCTGGAGTGTACCTGGACAGGGGGCTTCAGAAGCTTTCTTT. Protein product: CAWSVPGQGASEAFF.

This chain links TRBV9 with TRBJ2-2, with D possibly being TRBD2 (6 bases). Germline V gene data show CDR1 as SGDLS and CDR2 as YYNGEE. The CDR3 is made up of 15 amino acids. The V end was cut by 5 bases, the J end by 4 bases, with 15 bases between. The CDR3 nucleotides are TGTGCCAGCAGTCCCTCCGGGACTGGCACCGGGGAGCTGTTTTTT. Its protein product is CASSPSGTGTGELFF.